This TCR beta chain originates from a study of spatial heterogeneity in lung cancer. Looking at the study overall: Every unique TCR and UMI combination, on average, appeared more than ten times in raw reads. Overall study findings and caveats: At resection, ubiquitous expanded tumor TCRs appeared in blood more than at follow-up.

The germline gives CDR1 DFQATT, CDR2 SNEGSKA (reference sequence). The CDR3 totals 15 residues. Trimming took 3 bases from V and 2 from J, leaving 15 bases between them. Points on this clonotype: The antigen is unknown.

Documented time point: sample taken at primary tumor resection. Extraction of whole RNA from tumor, nontumor lung or frozen PBMC preceded unsorted sequencing. Donation came from roughly 72 patients with untreated early-stage non-small cell lung cancer. Individual TCR cDNA molecules each bore their own unique molecular identifier. One entry per CDR3 protein, called by TCRdb with MiXCR from the 5' RACE reads. Found here are about 82,000 distinct CDR3 sequences, over 9.5% of them singletons; the top ten hold about 4.6%. The chain employs TRBV20-1 and TRBJ2-3; D uncertain. The source was PBMCs, collected at surgery. The sequence derives from a male donor with early-stage non-small cell lung cancer. CDR3 loop: CSASATAELTDTQYF. The CDR3, as DNA: TGCAGTGCTAGTGCCACGGCGGAACTCACAGATACGCAGTATTTT.